These 10 T cell receptor beta chains came from one sample sequenced in a study of Ad26.COV2.S vaccination and SARS-CoV-2 variants. Indicated treatment: some 20 received Ad26.COV2.S at low or high dose, single or two shots; about 5 received placebo; per-sample allocation not given. Sampling took place 63 days after the first vaccine or placebo injection. Only in-frame clones appear in the TCRdb table, and some are missing; sequencing was by immunoSEQ multiplex PCR. The sample consists of around 270,000 clones, around nine tenths of them appearing once. Sequencing used peripheral blood, obtained in a trial of Ad26.COV2.S vaccine versus placebo. Receptor source: a person aged 18-60 years who received the Ad26.COV2.S COVID-19 vaccine or a placebo.

This chain links TRBV7-9 with TRBJ1-2; D is perhaps TRBD1 (6 bases). Germline V CDR1 and CDR2: SEHNR, FQNEAQ (reference sequence). This CDR3 is 14 amino acids long. Trimming shortened V by 6 bases and J by 2 bases, and 13 bases separated the two germline ends. The DNA of the CDR3 is TGTGCCAGCAGGTCGACAGGTGTCAACTATGGCTACACCTTC. Its translation is CASRSTGVNYGYTF.

This clone was observed once. A read error may produce the germline difference seen at one junction end. CDR3 bases: TGTGCCAGCAGAGAAGGGGAGGCAACTAATGAAAAACTGTTTTTT. It codes for CASREGEATNEKLFF. V is TRBV2 and J is TRBJ1-4; tentative D call: TRBD1 (5 bases). The CDR3 totals 15 residues. The germline gives CDR1 SNHLY, CDR2 FYNNEI.

The chain has TRBV18 and TRBJ2-3; 7 nucleotides match TRBD2. Germline trimming cut 6 bases from V and 12 bases from J; bases unmatched to any gene: 9. CDR3 size: 12 residues. Germline V gives CDR1 KGHSH, CDR2 LQKENI. CDR3 amino acids: CASSTIAGHQYF. CDR3 nucleotide sequence: TGTGCCAGCTCGACAATAGCGGGCCACCAGTATTTT.

This chain links TRBV4-1 with TRBJ2-3, with D maybe TRBD1 (7 bases). The CDR3 loop spans 16 amino acids. Germline CDR1 MGHRA, CDR2 YSYEKL. The V end lost 1 base, the J end lost 5 bases, and 16 bases lay between the germline ends. The CDR3 DNA follows: TGCGCCAGCAGCCAAGTTGGAGGGGGCAAGGGAGATACGCAGTATTTT. Translating gives CASSQVGGGKGDTQYF.

V gene TRBV7-9 combines with J gene TRBJ2-2; 7 positions agree with TRBD1. CDR1 is SEHNR, CDR2 FQNEAQ, per germline (reference sequence). V lost 0 bases to trimming and J lost 0 bases; unmatched junction nucleotides: 4. This CDR3 is 17 amino acids long. The chain's CDR3 is CASSLALGQANTGELFF. The CDR3 DNA reads TGTGCCAGCAGCTTAGCGCTTGGACAGGCGAACACCGGGGAGCTGTTTTTT. The full variable domain, its missing parts supplied by reference TRBV7-9 and TRBJ2-2, is DTGVSQNPRHKITKRGQNVTFRCDPISEHNRLYWYRQTLGQGPEFLTYFQNEAQLEKSRLLSDRFSAERPKGSFSTLEIQRTEQGDSAMYLCASSLALGQANTGELFFGEGSRLTVL.

Turning to this clone: Other DNA sequences in this specimen translate into the identical CDR3. The chain employs TRBV6-4 and TRBJ1-5, with a tentative D call TRBD1 (5 bases). The CDR3 covers 13 residues. V was trimmed by 6 bases and J by 1 base, leaving 7 bases between them. The germline gives CDR1 MRHNA, CDR2 SNTAGT. CDR3 sequence (DNA): TGTGCCAGCAGCCGGGACAGCAATCAGCCCCAGCATTTT. It encodes CASSRDSNQPQHF.

In this sample, this clone turned up once. V and J are TRBV18 and TRBJ2-1, with TRBD2 matching 8 bases. Germline loops: CDR1 KGHSH, CDR2 LQKENI. This CDR3 is built from 15 residues. With 6 bases clipped from V and 7 bases from J, the junction kept 11 bases outside the gene matches. Written as DNA, the CDR3 is TGTGCCAGCTCGATAAGCGGGGGCCCCCAAAATGAGCAGTTCTTC. As protein: CASSISGGPQNEQFF.

This clone appeared once. The chain uses TRBV19 and TRBJ1-5; tentatively, D is TRBD1 (6 bases). CDR3 length: 16 amino acids. The V and J ends lost 7 bases and 0 bases respectively, with 16 bases between them. The germline CDR1 and CDR2 sequences are LNHDA and SQIVND (reference sequence). In DNA, the CDR3 is TGTGCCAGTAAGGGGGGGCGAGGGAATAGCAATCAGCCCCAGCATTTT. Protein: CASKGGRGNSNQPQHF.

The chain carries TRBV5-1 and TRBJ1-1; no reliable D call. The CDR3 is 14 residues long. Germline CDR1 reads SGHRS; CDR2 reads YFSETQ. V was pared by 5 bases and J by 4 bases, with 15 bases between. In nucleotides, the CDR3 is TGCGCCAGCAGGATCGTGGCAGATGCCACTGAAGCTTTCTTT. The encoded protein is CASRIVADATEAFF.

V gene TRBV5-5 combines with J gene TRBJ2-5; D is perhaps TRBD1 or TRBD2 (5 bases each). This CDR3 has 13 amino acids. V dropped 2 bases and J dropped 2 bases, with 7 bases sitting between them. Germline CDR1 is SGHKS and CDR2 is YYEKEE (reference sequence). The CDR3 bases are TGTGCCAGCAGCTTTTGGGGGCAAGAGACCCAGTACTTC. This sequence encodes CASSFWGQETQYF.